This T cell receptor beta chain was profiled in a study of shared clonotypes between healthy human individuals. Study background: Each donor's CD8 memory used one plate, CD8 naive two, each CD4 subset three.

This clone was picked up many times. What it binds is unknown. Distinct nucleotide sequences in the sample also encode this CDR3. V shed 4 bases and J shed 4 bases, with 5 bases lying between them. Per the germline V gene, CDR1 is MNHEY and CDR2 is SMNVEV (reference sequence). The CDR3 has 13 residues. Healthy HIV-negative adults with no recent acute infections or vaccinations were recruited as donors. Findings of the study overall: Since donors were few, the genetic and exposure-history diversity represented was limited.

Every subset's genomic DNA went evenly onto several immunoSEQ plates. The assay was immunoSEQ multiplex PCR, and TCRdb's table has in-frame clones only and misses some. The table lists roughly 1 million clones, around 74% of them singletons. This TCR was recovered from a young man in good health. The sequencing input was memory CD4+ T cells sorted from blood. Sample subset: CD45RA-negative fraction. J is TRBJ1-6 and V is TRBV27, with D uncertain. The CDR3 sequence: CASSSGYNSPLHF. The DNA for the CDR3 is TGTGCCAGCAGTTCTGGATATAATTCACCCCTCCACTTT.